This T cell receptor beta chain emerged from a study of cytomegalovirus exposure and HLA in healthy donors. Looking at the study overall: Roughly 180 million T cells yielded more than 95 million unique TCR beta sequences, as an earlier analysis found.

At collection, donors were nominally healthy, but unrecorded immune exposures were probable. PCR was performed using 60 Vbeta and 13 Jbeta primers. Here immunoSEQ multiplex PCR was the method, and the copy in TCRdb shows in-frame clones only, minus some. This sample has approximately 160,000 clones, with more than 65% found just once. This sequence originates from a woman younger than 45 in good health and CMV-seronegative. What was sequenced was PBMCs.

Here the CDR3 DNA reads TGTGCCAGCAGTGAACAGGGGGGAACTGAAGCTTTCTTT. As protein: CASSEQGGTEAFF. This chain connects TRBV25-1 to TRBJ1-1; 7 bases fit TRBD1. The germline V gene encodes CDR1 MGHDK and CDR2 SYGVNS. CDR3 length: 13 residues. The V segment lost 2 bases and the J segment 5 bases; nucleotides outside the gene matches: 2.